The source of this T cell receptor (beta chain) is a study of T cells in Graves' hyperthyroidism and ophthalmopathy. Study-wide context: Once the initial diagnosis was made, peripheral blood was obtained before any treatment.

Of note for this clonotype: Its antigen remains unidentified.

Using RNA transcripts as the source, TCR beta CDR3 regions were amplified. In the first-round RT-PCR of the TCR CDR3, the HTBI primer set was used. MiXCR, run by TCRdb on the multiplex PCR reads, gives a single entry per CDR3 protein. The sample holds 130,000 to 150,000 distinct CDR3 sequences; over 20% are singletons and the top ten take 67%. Hyperthyroidism in the patients, aged 18 to 65, was newly diagnosed and under 2 months in duration. Patients with uncontrolled infections, other autoimmune diseases, pregnancy or lactation were excluded. Study-wide points: Through a model of 13 V-J features, ophthalmopathy was separated from stable hyperthyroidism.

The sample was blood. The receptor comes from a woman aged 50 to 65 with Graves' hyperthyroidism that later progressed to Graves' ophthalmopathy.

The CDR3 is CSVSPGQGGTGELFF. The CDR3 nucleotides read TGCAGCGTTAGTCCGGGACAGGGGGGCACCGGGGAGCTGTTTTTT. V and J are TRBV29-1 and TRBJ2-2; 11 bases are a match to TRBD1. Trimming took 5 bases from V and 4 from J; bases not matched to a gene: 6. The CDR3 consists of 15 residues. Germline lookup yields CDR1 SQVTM and CDR2 ANQGSEA.